The sequence of this T cell receptor (beta chain) was determined in a study of T cell responses to AZD1222 COVID-19 vaccine. Study-level results: Researchers took repertoire samples only after the peak T cell response had come. With dominance at 160-218 and 743-854, vaccine-associated CD4 TCRs spanned spike. Targeting of unmutated variant regions was reportedly seen in nearly half of spike-specific TCRs. Females made up more of the donors, who were largely white British, and clonal diversity may have come out too low.

Comments on this clone: Its specificity is not known.

The table came from immunoSEQ multiplex PCR; TCRdb's copy has only in-frame clones and leaves some out. The table lists fewer than 150,000 clones, around 87% of them singletons. Germline loops: CDR1 SNHLY, CDR2 FYNNEI. With 4 bases clipped from V and 11 bases from J, the junction kept 9 bases outside the gene matches. The CDR3 totals 13 residues. The sequence was collected from an adult in good health. The source material was peripheral blood, sampled on day 0 of AZD1222 vaccination. The chain carries TRBV2 and TRBJ2-5; 8 nucleotides agree with TRBD2. CDR3 sequence reads: CASSGEGAGAQYF. CDR3 nucleotide sequence: TGTGCCAGCAGTGGAGAGGGAGCGGGGGCTCAGTACTTC.